The 6 T cell receptor beta chains reported below all come from one sample, sequenced in a study of identical twins' blood T cells. TCRdb re-called the 5' RACE reads through MiXCR, storing one row per CDR3 protein. The sample shows 350,000 to 450,000 distinct CDR3 sequences, 28% of them seen only once. Sequencing input: PBMCs. The receptors derive from a woman between 18 and 50 years old in good health.

This clonotype showed up just a few times. This sequence joins TRBV12-3 or TRBV12-4 and TRBJ2-7; tentative D call: TRBD1 (5 bases). This CDR3 contains 13 residues. The ends were cut back, 7 bases at V and 5 bases at J, with 15 bases in the middle. The CDR3 bases are TGTGCCAGCACCCAGACCCCGGACAACGAGCAGTACTTC. It yields the protein CASTQTPDNEQYF.

The rearrangement uses TRBV29-1 and TRBJ2-7, with 8 bases aligning to TRBD1. This CDR3 is built from 13 residues. Trimming cost V 1 base and J 5 bases; bases outside gene matches: 4. Looked up from germline, CDR1 is SQVTM and CDR2 is ANQGSEA. DNA of the CDR3: TGCAGCGTTGAAGGACGACAGGGGCACGAGCAGTACTTC. Translated, it gives CSVEGRQGHEQYF.

This clonotype occurred a few times. V gene TRBV3-1 combines with J gene TRBJ2-1; D remains unclear. The CDR3 loop spans 14 amino acids. Germline V gene lookup returns CDR1 LGHDT and CDR2 YNNKEL (reference sequence). V shed 3 bases and J shed 7 bases, with 13 bases lying between them. For the CDR3, the DNA is TGTGCCAGCAGCCAGGATCCTCCCCGGAATGAGCAGTTCTTC. It translates to CASSQDPPRNEQFF.

This chain uses TRBV20-1 with TRBJ1-4; 7 bases align to TRBD1. The CDR3 has 14 residues. The V gene end was trimmed by 5 bases and the J gene end by 5 bases; junction bases not matched to a gene: 8. Looked up from germline, CDR1 is DFQATT and CDR2 is SNEGSKA (reference sequence). The CDR3 region has the DNA TGCAGTGCTTCAATTCCGGGACAGAATGAAAAACTGTTTTTT. Amino acid sequence: CSASIPGQNEKLFF.

This clonotype was observed a handful of times. V gene TRBV19 combines with J gene TRBJ1-1; D is perhaps TRBD1 (5 bases). The CDR3 extends over 14 amino acids. Germline V gene data show CDR1 as LNHDA and CDR2 as SQIVND (reference sequence). V shed 5 bases and J shed 11 bases, with 21 bases lying between them. The CDR3 DNA sequence: TGTGCCAGTAGTCTGGGTGGAGACAGCGAAGAGGCTTTCTTT. It yields the protein CASSLGGDSEEAFF.

The chain recombines TRBV6-5 with TRBJ2-7; perhaps TRBD1 as D (6 bases). This CDR3 is built from 13 residues. The V and J ends lost 2 bases and 7 bases respectively, with 12 bases between them. Germline CDR1 and CDR2: MNHEY and SVGAGI. This CDR3 is CASSYHRAWEQYF. The CDR3 region has the DNA TGTGCCAGCAGTTACCACAGGGCTTGGGAGCAGTACTTC.